Sequencing of this T cell receptor (beta chain) was carried out in a study of shared clonotypes between healthy human individuals. Study-level results: Blood was the only sampled material, and tissue repertoires likely differ. A few donors had about 5.1% of their naive CD4 clonotypes in common. Non-shared clonotypes displayed generation probabilities falling below those of clonotypes present in all four donors.

Details on this clone: Its antigen is unknown.

V was clipped by 6 bases and J by 10 bases, with 21 bases between them. The CDR3 totals 14 residues. Germline CDR1 MDHEN, CDR2 SYDVKM. The split of CD4+ cells yielded CD45RA+ naive and CD45RA-negative memory subsets. Generated by immunoSEQ multiplex PCR, the TCRdb table keeps only in-frame clones and is missing some. The data contain some 1.4 million clones, roughly 97% of them seen just once; the ten biggest clones take up 1% to 1.5%. The chain combines TRBV28 with TRBJ1-1, with TRBD1 as a possible D gene (6 bases). The sample comprised naive CD4+ T cells sorted from blood. Described subset: CD45RA+ positively selected. This sequence originates from a man in his thirties or forties in good health. This CDR3 reads CASRRGVGGRRAFF. The CDR3 DNA sequence: TGTGCCAGCAGACGAGGGGTCGGGGGGCGTAGAGCTTTCTTT. Together with reference TRBV28 and TRBJ1-1, the CDR3 gives the full variable domain: DVKVTQSSRYLVKRTGEKVFLECVQDMDHENMFWYRQDPGLGLRLIYFSYDVKMKEKGDIPEGYSVSREKKERFSLILESASTNQTSMYLCASRRGVGGRRAFFGQGTRLTVV.